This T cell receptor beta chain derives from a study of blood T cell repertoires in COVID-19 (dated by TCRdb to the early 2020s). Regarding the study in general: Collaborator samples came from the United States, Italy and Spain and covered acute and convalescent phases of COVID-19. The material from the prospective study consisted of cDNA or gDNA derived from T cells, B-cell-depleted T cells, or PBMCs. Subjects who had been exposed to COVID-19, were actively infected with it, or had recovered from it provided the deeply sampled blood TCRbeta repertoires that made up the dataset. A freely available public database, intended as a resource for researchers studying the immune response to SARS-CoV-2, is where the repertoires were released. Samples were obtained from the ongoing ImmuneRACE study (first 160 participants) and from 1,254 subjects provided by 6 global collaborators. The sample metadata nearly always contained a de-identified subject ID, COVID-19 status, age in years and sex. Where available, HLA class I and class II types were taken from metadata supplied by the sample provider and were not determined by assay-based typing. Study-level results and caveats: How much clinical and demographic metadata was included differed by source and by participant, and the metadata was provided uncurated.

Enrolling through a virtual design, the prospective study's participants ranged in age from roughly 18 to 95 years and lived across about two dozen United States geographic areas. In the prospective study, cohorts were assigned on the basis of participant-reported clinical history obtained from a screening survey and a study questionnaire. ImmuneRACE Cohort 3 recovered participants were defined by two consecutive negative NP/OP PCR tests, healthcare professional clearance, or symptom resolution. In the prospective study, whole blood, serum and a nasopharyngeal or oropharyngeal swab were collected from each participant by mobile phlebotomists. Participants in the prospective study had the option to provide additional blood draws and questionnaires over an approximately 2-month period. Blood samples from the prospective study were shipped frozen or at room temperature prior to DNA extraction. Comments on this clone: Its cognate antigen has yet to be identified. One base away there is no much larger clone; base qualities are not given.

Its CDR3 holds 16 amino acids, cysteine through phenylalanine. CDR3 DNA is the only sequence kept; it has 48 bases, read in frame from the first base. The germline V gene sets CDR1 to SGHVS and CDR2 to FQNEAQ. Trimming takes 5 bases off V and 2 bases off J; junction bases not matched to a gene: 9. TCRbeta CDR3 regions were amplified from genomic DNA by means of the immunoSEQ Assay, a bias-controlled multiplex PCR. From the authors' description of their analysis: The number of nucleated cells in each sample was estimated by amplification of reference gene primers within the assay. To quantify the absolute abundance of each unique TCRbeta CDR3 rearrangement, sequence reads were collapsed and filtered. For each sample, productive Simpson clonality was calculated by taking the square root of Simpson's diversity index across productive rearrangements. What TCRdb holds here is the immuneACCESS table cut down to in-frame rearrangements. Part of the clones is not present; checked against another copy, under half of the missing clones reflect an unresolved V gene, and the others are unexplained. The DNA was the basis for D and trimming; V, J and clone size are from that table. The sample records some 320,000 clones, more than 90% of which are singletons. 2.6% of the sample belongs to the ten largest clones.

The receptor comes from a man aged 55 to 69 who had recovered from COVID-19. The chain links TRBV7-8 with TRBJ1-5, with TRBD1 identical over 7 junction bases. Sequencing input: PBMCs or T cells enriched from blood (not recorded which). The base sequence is TGTGCCAGCAGCACACACCCCGACAGGGGCAATCAGCCCCAGCATTTT. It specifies CASSTHPDRGNQPQHF.